A single sample is the source of the 9 T cell receptor beta chains below, sequenced in a study of T-cell memory formation after mild COVID-19. Via MiXCR, TCRdb re-called the 5' RACE reads, giving one row per CDR3 protein. The sample has under 300,000 distinct CDR3 sequences; less than 9.5% are singletons. The specimen sequenced was PBMCs or a T cell subset sorted from them (not recorded which). The receptors shown here come from a man aged 18-30 years who had mild COVID-19 (a few samples of this study predate the infection). Cell type and time point are not known.

The chain employs TRBV20-1 and TRBJ2-1; a weak D match, TRBD1 (6 bases). This CDR3 contains 10 residues. Germline CDR1 and CDR2: DFQATT and SNEGSKA (reference sequence). CDR3 in DNA: TGCAGCCTACAGGGTCTAGAGCAGTTCTTC. Amino acid sequence: CSLQGLEQFF.

This clonotype was counted ten times or more. The chain recombines TRBV5-1 with TRBJ2-3, with 7 positions matching TRBD1. Germline loops: CDR1 SGHRS, CDR2 YFSETQ. V shed 2 bases, J shed 0 bases, and the junction held 9 bases outside the gene matches. This CDR3 has 17 amino acids. The CDR3 DNA follows: TGCGCCAGCAGCTTCGAAGGGGGCCCCACTAGCACAGATACGCAGTATTTT. Translation: CASSFEGGPTSTDTQYF. The complete variable domain, with remaining parts taken from reference TRBV5-1 and TRBJ2-3, reads KAGVTQTPRYLIKTRGQQVTLSCSPISGHRSVSWYQQTPGQGLQFLFEYFSETQRNKGNFPGRFSGRQFSNSRSEMNVSTLELGDSALYLCASSFEGGPTSTDTQYFGPGTRLTVL.

The V gene is TRBV7-9, the J gene TRBJ1-1, with D unresolved. CDR1 is SEHNR and CDR2 is FQNEAQ in the germline V gene (reference sequence). The CDR3 length is 15 residues. The V and J ends lost 3 bases and 5 bases respectively, with 16 bases between them. CDR3 sequence: CASSFLEGSGTEAFF. In DNA form, the CDR3 reads TGTGCCAGCAGCTTTTTAGAGGGATCGGGTACTGAAGCTTTCTTT. Drawing the rest from reference TRBV7-9 and TRBJ1-1, the complete variable domain is DTGVSQNPRHKITKRGQNVTFRCDPISEHNRLYWYRQTLGQGPEFLTYFQNEAQLEKSRLLSDRFSAERPKGSFSTLEIQRTEQGDSAMYLCASSFLEGSGTEAFFGQGTRLTVV.

A few counts support this clonotype. The V and J genes are TRBV21-1 and TRBJ1-6; TRBD1, as called in the table, went unchecked against the DNA. TRBV21-1 is classified as a pseudogene. The CDR3 runs 14 residues. CDR3 sequence reads: CASKYRGIKSPLHF. CDR3 bases: TGTGCCAGCAAATACAGGGGAATTAAGTCACCCCTCCACTTT.

This clonotype was counted between two and nine times. The CDR3 here is CASSPRTTDTQYF. DNA of the CDR3: TGTGCCAGCTCACCTCGGACCACAGATACGCAGTATTTT. The rearrangement uses TRBV18 and TRBJ2-3; unclear D gene. This CDR3 has 13 amino acids. Trimming shortened V by 3 bases and J by 2 bases, and 6 bases separated the two germline ends. CDR1 is KGHSH and CDR2 is LQKENI in the germline V gene.

V and J are TRBV4-2 and TRBJ1-4, with D hard to call. The germline V gene encodes CDR1 LGHNA and CDR2 YNFKEQ. This CDR3 region has 13 residues. The V end was cut by 4 bases, the J end by 8 bases, with 11 bases between. CDR3 residues: CASSPWASEKLFF. The CDR3 DNA reads TGTGCCAGCAGCCCTTGGGCCAGCGAAAAACTGTTTTTT.

This clonotype has ten or more counts. J is TRBJ2-7 and V is TRBV5-1, with 7 positions matching TRBD2. With 0 bases clipped from V and 2 bases from J, the junction kept 2 bases outside the gene matches. Germline V gene sequence: CDR1 SGHRS, CDR2 YFSETQ. This CDR3 region has 14 residues. Written as DNA, the CDR3 is TGCGCCAGCAGCTTGGAGACTAGCCCCTACGAGCAGTACTTC. Protein product: CASSLETSPYEQYF.

The chain is built from TRBV5-1 and TRBJ1-2, with 10 bases fitting TRBD1. Per germline, CDR1 SGHRS and CDR2 YFSETQ. The CDR3 contains 15 residues. V shed 5 bases, J shed 4 bases, and the junction held 8 bases outside the gene matches. CDR3 coding DNA: TGCGCCAGCAGGCCGACAGGGGGCGCGTTCTATGGCTACACCTTC. It yields the protein CASRPTGGAFYGYTF.

This chain joins TRBV6-5 and TRBJ2-3; D perhaps matches TRBD2 (6 bases). Germline V lookup: CDR1 MNHEY, CDR2 SVGAGI. Trimming took 0 bases from V and 9 from J, leaving 10 bases between them. The CDR3 length is 13 residues. The CDR3 reads CASSYSRGRTQYF. The CDR3, as DNA: TGTGCCAGCAGTTACTCGAGAGGGAGGACGCAGTATTTT.